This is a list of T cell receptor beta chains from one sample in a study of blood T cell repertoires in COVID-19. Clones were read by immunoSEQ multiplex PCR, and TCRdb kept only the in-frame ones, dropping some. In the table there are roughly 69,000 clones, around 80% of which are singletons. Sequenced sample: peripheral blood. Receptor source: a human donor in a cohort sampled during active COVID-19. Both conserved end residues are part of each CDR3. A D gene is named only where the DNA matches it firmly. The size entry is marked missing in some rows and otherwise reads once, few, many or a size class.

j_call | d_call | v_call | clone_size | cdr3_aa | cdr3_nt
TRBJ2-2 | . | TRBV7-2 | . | CASTLGRANTGELFF | TGTGCCAGCACCTTAGGGCGGGCGAACACCGGGGAGCTGTTTTTT
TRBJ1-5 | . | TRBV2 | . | CASREDSNSNQPQHF | TGTGCCAGCAGGGAAGACAGTAATAGCAATCAGCCCCAGCATTTT
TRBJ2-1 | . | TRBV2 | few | CASSSRQGGNEQFF | TGTGCCAGCAGTAGTCGTCAGGGGGGCAATGAGCAGTTCTTC
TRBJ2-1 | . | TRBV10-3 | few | CAISDLDNSYNEQFF | TGTGCCATCAGTGATTTGGACAACTCGTACAATGAGCAGTTCTTC
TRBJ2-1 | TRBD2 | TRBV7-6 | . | CASSLGLAGGYNEQFF | TGTGCCAGCAGCTTAGGATTAGCGGGGGGATACAATGAGCAGTTCTTC
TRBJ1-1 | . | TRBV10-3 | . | CAISGGPEAFF | TGTGCCATCAGTGGTGGGCCTGAAGCTTTCTTT
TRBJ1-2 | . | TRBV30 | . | CAWSVLGTVLSGYTF | TGTGCCTGGAGTGTACTAGGTACGGTTTTAAGTGGCTACACCTTC
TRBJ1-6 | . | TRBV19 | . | CASSISAYNSPLHF | TGTGCCAGTAGTATTTCAGCCTATAATTCACCCCTCCACTTT
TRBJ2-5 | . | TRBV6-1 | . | CASSGRTGINQETQYF | TGTGCCAGCAGTGGGCGAACAGGGATCAACCAAGAGACCCAGTACTTC
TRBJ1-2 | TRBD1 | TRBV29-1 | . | CSAPDRGTLYGYTF | TGCAGCGCTCCGGACAGGGGGACACTTTATGGCTACACCTTC
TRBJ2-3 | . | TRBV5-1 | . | CASSLVGGVDTQYF | TGCGCCAGCAGCTTGGTGGGGGGTGTGGATACGCAGTATTTT
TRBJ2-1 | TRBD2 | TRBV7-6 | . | CASSLSGGSYNEQFF | TGTGCCAGCAGCTTGAGCGGGGGCTCCTACAATGAGCAGTTCTTC
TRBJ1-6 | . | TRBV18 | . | CASSPLPPRAESPLHF | TGTGCCAGCTCACCTTTGCCCCCCAGGGCCGAATCACCCCTCCACTTT
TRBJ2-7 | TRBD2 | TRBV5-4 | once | CASKQAGGTKYEQYF | TGTGCCAGCAAGCAGGCGGGGGGGACAAAATACGAGCAGTACTTC
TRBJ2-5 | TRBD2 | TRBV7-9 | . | CASSSRKRLAGSQETQYF | TGTGCCAGCAGCTCAAGGAAGCGACTAGCGGGGAGCCAAGAGACCCAGTACTTC
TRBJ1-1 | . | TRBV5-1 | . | CASSHNRVGTEAFF | TGCGCCAGCAGCCATAACAGGGTCGGCACTGAAGCTTTCTTT
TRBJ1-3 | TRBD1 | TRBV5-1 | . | CASRTTGESGNTIYF | TGCGCCAGCAGGACGACAGGGGAATCGGGAAACACCATATATTTT
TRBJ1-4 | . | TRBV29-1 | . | CSVARGGGIEKLFF | TGCAGCGTTGCGCGGGGCGGGGGAATTGAAAAACTGTTTTTT
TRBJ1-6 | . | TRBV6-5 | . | CASSRGLSSPLHF | TGTGCCAGCAGCCGAGGACTATCATCACCCCTCCACTTT
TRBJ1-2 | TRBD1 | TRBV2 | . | CASSPDRGSGYTF | TGTGCCAGCAGTCCCGACAGGGGCTCTGGCTACACCTTC
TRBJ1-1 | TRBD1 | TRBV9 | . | CASSPGGTGVSEAFF | TGTGCCAGCAGCCCCGGAGGGACAGGGGTCTCTGAAGCTTTCTTT
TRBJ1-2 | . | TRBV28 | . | CASRETAIYGYTF | TGTGCCAGCAGAGAGACAGCGATCTATGGCTACACCTTC
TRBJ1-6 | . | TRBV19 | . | CASSIYGGGSPLHF | TGTGCCAGTAGTATATATGGGGGAGGGTCACCCCTCCACTTT
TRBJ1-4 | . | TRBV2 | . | CASSERGLPGEKLFF | TGTGCCAGCAGTGAACGGGGGTTACCTGGCGAAAAACTGTTTTTT
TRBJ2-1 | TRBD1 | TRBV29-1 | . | CSVESRGQGDPFF | TGCAGCGTTGAATCCCGAGGGCAGGGGGACCCGTTCTTC
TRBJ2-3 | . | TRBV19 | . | CASSIRRGGTDTQYF | TGTGCCAGTAGTATCCGCAGGGGAGGCACAGATACGCAGTATTTT
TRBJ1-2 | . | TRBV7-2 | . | CASSPITGYGYTF | TGTGCCAGCAGCCCTATCACGGGCTATGGCTACACCTTC
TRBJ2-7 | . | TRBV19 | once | CASSISGDTTYEQYF | TGTGCCAGTAGTATCTCTGGGGACACAACCTACGAGCAGTACTTC
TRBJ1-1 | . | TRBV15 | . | CATSGPGGRGTEAFF | TGTGCCACCAGCGGCCCAGGAGGCCGGGGGACTGAAGCTTTCTTT
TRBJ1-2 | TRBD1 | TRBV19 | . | CASSVGQGADYGYTF | TGTGCCAGTAGTGTCGGACAGGGGGCAGACTATGGCTACACCTTC
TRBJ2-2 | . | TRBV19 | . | CASSPSGELFF | TGTGCCAGTAGCCCATCCGGGGAGCTGTTTTTT
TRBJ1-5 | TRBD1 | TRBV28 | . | CASSQEAGGDQPQHF | TGTGCCAGCAGTCAGGAGGCAGGGGGAGATCAGCCCCAGCATTTT
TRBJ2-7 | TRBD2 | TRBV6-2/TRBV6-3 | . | CASSYSPRLAETYEQYF | TGTGCCAGCAGTTACTCCCCCCGACTAGCGGAGACCTACGAGCAGTACTTC
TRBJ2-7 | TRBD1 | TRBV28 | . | CASSPTPDRVEYEQYF | TGTGCCAGCAGTCCGACCCCCGACAGGGTCGAATACGAGCAGTACTTC